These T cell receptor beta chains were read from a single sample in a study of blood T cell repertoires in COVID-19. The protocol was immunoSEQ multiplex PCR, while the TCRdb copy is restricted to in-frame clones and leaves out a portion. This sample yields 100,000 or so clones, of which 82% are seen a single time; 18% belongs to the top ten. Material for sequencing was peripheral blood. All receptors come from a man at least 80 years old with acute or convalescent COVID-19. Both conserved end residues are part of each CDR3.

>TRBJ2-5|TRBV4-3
CASSQSRSGAGGRETQYF
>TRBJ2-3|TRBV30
CAWSVQAPSDTQYF
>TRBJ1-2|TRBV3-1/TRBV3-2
CASSHRGLGYTF
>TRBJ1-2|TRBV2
CASSDRGYGYTF
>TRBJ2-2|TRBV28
CASSSPQGNTGELFF
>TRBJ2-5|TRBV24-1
CATSGAGGPVGETQYF
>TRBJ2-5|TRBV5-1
CASSFGTGEETQYF
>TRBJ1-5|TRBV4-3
CASSQDLTGAGQPQHF
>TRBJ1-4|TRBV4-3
CASSQEADRGGENEKLFF
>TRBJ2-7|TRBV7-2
CASSPTGTRYLYEQYF
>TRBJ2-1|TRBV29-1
CSASGLKEQFF
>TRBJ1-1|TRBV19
CASSISRDTEAFF
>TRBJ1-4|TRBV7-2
CASSLEATGETINEKLFF
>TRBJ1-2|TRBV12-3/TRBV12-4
CASSLALVYGYTF
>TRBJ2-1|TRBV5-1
CASSPRVAGGMNEQFF
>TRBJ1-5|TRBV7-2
CASSLGTPGRQPQHF
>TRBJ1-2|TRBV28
CASTSHGRTLYGYTF
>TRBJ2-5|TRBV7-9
CASSYIGLPEETQYF
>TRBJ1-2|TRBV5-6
CASSLEGEGYGYTF
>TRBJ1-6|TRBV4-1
CASSHGIAGTGRNSPLHF
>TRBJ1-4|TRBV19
CASSTGTERISEKLFF
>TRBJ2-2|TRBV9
CASSPLIDTGELFF
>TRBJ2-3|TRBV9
CASSEGAQGSADTQYF
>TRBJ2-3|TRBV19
CASSIGSPDTQYF
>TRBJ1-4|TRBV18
CASARSVGEKLFF
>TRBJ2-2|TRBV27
CASSSQGPGELFF
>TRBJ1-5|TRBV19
CASSEDFGSNQPQHF
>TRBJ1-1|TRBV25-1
CASSITGEREAFF
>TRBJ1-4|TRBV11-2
CASSLVVNRNEKLFF
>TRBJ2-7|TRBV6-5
CASSRTLQDYEQYF
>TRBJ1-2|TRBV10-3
CAISVGQGDGYTF
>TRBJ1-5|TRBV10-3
CATGQGNQPQHF
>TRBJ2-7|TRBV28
CASMGGSGSPRYEQYF
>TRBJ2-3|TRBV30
CAWSRREADTQYF
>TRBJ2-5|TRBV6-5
CASSSGGGQETQYF
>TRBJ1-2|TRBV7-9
CASSLLPDINGYTF
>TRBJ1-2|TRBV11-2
CASSQTGRGQSNYGYTF
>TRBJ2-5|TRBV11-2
CASSSRAGGFQETQYF
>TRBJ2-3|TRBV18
CASSPNRQTDTQYF
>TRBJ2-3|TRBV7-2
CASSSDRRRTDTQYF
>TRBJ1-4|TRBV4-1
CASSHPDRRSEKLFF
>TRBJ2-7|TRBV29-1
CSARTGGRGEQYF
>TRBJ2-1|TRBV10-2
CASSEREEREQFF
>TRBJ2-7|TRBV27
CASSLYATVSLAYEQYF